A selection of T cell receptor beta chains follows, all from one sample in a study of blood T cell repertoires in COVID-19. Method: immunoSEQ multiplex PCR; TCRdb's copy keeps in-frame clones and lacks some. The data hold some 150,000 clones, with about nine tenths observed a single time. Sequencing input: PBMCs or T cells enriched from blood (not recorded which). These receptors came from a young woman who had recovered from COVID-19. The CDR3 runs from the conserved cysteine through the conserved F or W. D genes are given only for firm matches. Not all rows give a size; the values are once, few, many and, for expanded clones, a class.

cdr3_aa cdr3_nt j_call v_call d_call clone_size
CASSRIGTGDEQFF TGCGCCAGCAGCAGGATCGGGACTGGAGATGAGCAGTTCTTC TRBJ2-1 TRBV4-1 . .
CASSPWTVVPDTQYF TGTGCCAGCAGTCCATGGACAGTTGTCCCAGATACGCAGTATTTT TRBJ2-3 TRBV11-2 . .
CASSLGLAGNTGELFF TGCGCCAGCAGCTTGGGACTAGCGGGAAACACCGGGGAGCTGTTTTTT TRBJ2-2 TRBV5-1 TRBD2 .
CASSSAGGGRLNSPLHF TGTGCCAGCAGCTCTGCGGGGGGGGGCAGGCTTAATTCACCCCTCCACTTT TRBJ1-6 TRBV28 . .
CASSFSASSYNEQFF TGTGCCAGCAGCTTTAGCGCTAGCTCCTACAATGAGCAGTTCTTC TRBJ2-1 TRBV5-4 . .
CASSREAQETQYF TGTGCCAGTAGTAGGGAGGCGCAAGAGACCCAGTACTTC TRBJ2-5 TRBV19 . .
CASSSTGYTDTQYF TGTGCCAGCAGTTCAACGGGGTACACAGATACGCAGTATTTT TRBJ2-3 TRBV7-3 . .
CASTSYGKGDQPQHF TGTGCCAGCACCTCCTACGGAAAGGGGGATCAGCCCCAGCATTTT TRBJ1-5 TRBV28 . .
CASSVSTGTSYEQYF TGTGCCAGCAGCGTATCCACCGGGACAAGCTACGAGCAGTACTTC TRBJ2-7 TRBV9 . .
CASSQDLVQPQHF TGTGCCAGCAGCCAAGATTTAGTTCAGCCCCAGCATTTT TRBJ1-5 TRBV4-2 . .
CASTLYGGDKRDGYTF TGTGCCAGCACCCTATATGGGGGGGACAAGCGCGATGGCTACACCTTC TRBJ1-2 TRBV7-8 . .
CASSFGGGESPLHF TGTGCCAGCAGTTTTGGCGGGGGCGAGTCACCCCTCCACTTT TRBJ1-6 TRBV27 . .
CASSGGVGGNQPQHF TGTGCCAGCAGCGGGGGGGTCGGGGGCAATCAGCCCCAGCATTTT TRBJ1-5 TRBV7-8 . .
CASSREIDQPQHF TGTGCCAGCAGCCGGGAGATAGATCAGCCCCAGCATTTT TRBJ1-5 TRBV2 . .
CASSLQGLENEQFF TGTGCCAGCAGTTTACAGGGCTTAGAAAATGAGCAGTTCTTC TRBJ2-1 TRBV28 . .
CASSPGRSSYNEQFF TGTGCCAGCAGCCCGGGTAGGAGCTCCTACAATGAGCAGTTCTTC TRBJ2-1 TRBV5-5 . .
CATSIRQGIREKLFF TGTGCCACCAGCATCCGACAGGGGATTAGAGAAAAACTGTTTTTT TRBJ1-4 TRBV15 TRBD1 .
CASQETTTEAFF TGTGCCAGCCAAGAAACAACCACTGAAGCTTTCTTT TRBJ1-1 TRBV7-9 . few
CASSFQDLAGAVSTDTQYF TGTGCCAGCAGCTTCCAAGATTTAGCGGGAGCGGTTAGCACAGATACGCAGTATTTT TRBJ2-3 TRBV5-5 TRBD2 .
CASREGLAVSYEQYF TGTGCCAGCAGGGAAGGACTAGCGGTCTCCTACGAGCAGTACTTC TRBJ2-7 TRBV6-1 TRBD2 .